These 28 T cell receptor beta chains were all obtained from the same sample, sequenced in a study of OX40 agonist ivuxolimab in advanced cancers. Produced via immunoSEQ multiplex PCR; TCRdb's table is partial and in-frame only. The table includes about 22,000 clones, roughly 83% detected once. The sequencing used CD4+ or CD8+ T cells sorted from blood, collected in a trial of the OX40 agonist ivuxolimab. The receptor source for this set is an adult with an advanced solid tumor such as melanoma, head and neck, liver or kidney cancer.

The rearrangement links TRBV27 to TRBJ2-3, with unresolved D. The CDR3 runs to 11 residues. Germline V gene data show CDR1 as MNHEY and CDR2 as SMNVEV (reference sequence). Trimming removed 5 bases at V and 6 bases at J, with 6 bases between. The CDR3 loop reads CASSTPDTQYF. The CDR3 nucleotides are TGTGCCAGCAGTACCCCGGATACGCAGTATTTT.

V gene TRBV13 combines with J gene TRBJ2-7; 9 nucleotides line up with TRBD2. The CDR3 sequence is 18 residues long. V shed 0 bases and J 3 bases; nucleotides not matched to a gene: 12. The germline V gene encodes CDR1 PRHDT and CDR2 FYEKMQ (reference sequence). The CDR3 loop is CASSLGSWVSGGFYEQYF. The CDR3 DNA follows: TGTGCCAGCAGCTTAGGGTCGTGGGTTAGCGGGGGCTTCTACGAGCAGTACTTC.

This clone was observed a few times. The same CDR3 also results from other DNA sequences found in this sample. The V and J genes are TRBV10-2 and TRBJ2-6, with 12 bases lining up with TRBD2. Germline V lookup: CDR1 WSHSY, CDR2 SAAADI. The CDR3 sequence is 17 residues long. V trimming: 5 bases; J trimming: 0 bases; junction bases outside the gene matches: 2. CDR3 nucleotides: TGCGCCAGCAGTTCTAGCGGGAGGGCCTCTGGGGCCAACGTCCTGACTTTC. This translates into CASSSSGRASGANVLTF.

The chain's CDR3 is CASSASEGPFAEQYF. In DNA form, the CDR3 reads TGTGCCAGCAGCGCTTCAGAGGGGCCCTTTGCCGAGCAGTACTTC. The chain recombines TRBV9 with TRBJ2-7; D possibly uses TRBD1 or TRBD2 (5 bases each). The CDR3 covers 15 residues. The V end lost 3 bases, the J end lost 6 bases, and 19 bases lay between the germline ends. The germline gives CDR1 SGDLS, CDR2 YYNGEE.

The chain carries TRBV29-1 and TRBJ2-3; tentatively, D is TRBD1 or TRBD2 (6 bases each). The CDR3 loop spans 13 amino acids. Trimming took 1 base from V and 5 from J, leaving 10 bases between them. CDR1 and CDR2 (germline): SQVTM, ANQGSEA. CDR3 protein: CSVEAGAGDTQYF. CDR3 nucleotide sequence: TGCAGCGTTGAAGCGGGGGCGGGAGATACGCAGTATTTT.

This chain connects TRBV1 to TRBJ1-3; the table's D call TRBD1 went unverified against the DNA. TRBV1 is designated a pseudogene. This CDR3 spans 15 amino acids. The CDR3 sequence: CTSSRPQGAGNTIYF. The CDR3 DNA follows: TGCACCAGCAGCCGCCCACAGGGTGCAGGAAACACCATATATTTT.

The V gene is TRBV5-6, the J gene TRBJ2-7; D is unclear. The length of the CDR3 is 14 residues. CDR1 and CDR2 from the germline V gene are SGHDT and YYEEEE. With 1 base removed from V and 1 base from J, the gap between germline ends came to 9 bases. The CDR3 sequence: CASSLWVPSYEQYF. CDR3 sequence (DNA): TGTGCCAGCAGCTTGTGGGTACCGTCCTACGAGCAGTACTTC.

The chain has TRBV19 and TRBJ2-5; D possibly corresponds to TRBD1 (5 bases). Germline values: CDR1 LNHDA, CDR2 SQIVND (reference sequence). The CDR3 is 14 residues long. V lost 6 bases, J lost 5 bases, and 16 bases lay in between. CDR3 loop: CASSLVGAGETQYF. The DNA for the CDR3 is TGTGCCAGTAGCCTCGTTGGGGCTGGGGAGACCCAGTACTTC.

A few counts support this clone. V gene TRBV10-3 combines with J gene TRBJ1-2, with 12 bases matching TRBD1. This CDR3 region has 17 residues. Germline V lookup: CDR1 ENHRY, CDR2 SYGVKD. The J segment lost 0 bases and the V segment lost 4 bases, leaving 6 bases of the junction unmatched. This chain's CDR3 is CAISGGDRGLPNYGYTF. For the CDR3, the DNA is TGTGCCATCAGTGGGGGGGACAGGGGGCTCCCTAACTATGGCTACACCTTC.

This chain links TRBV5-6 with TRBJ2-7; TRBD2 is a possible D gene (5 bases). The V gene's germline CDR1 is SGHDT and CDR2 YYEEEE. Trimming removed 4 bases at V and 4 bases at J, with 15 bases between. The CDR3 runs to 14 residues. The chain's CDR3 is CASSGRDYGYEQYF. The CDR3, as DNA: TGTGCCAGCAGCGGCCGGGATTACGGGTACGAGCAGTACTTC.

This chain joins TRBV6-5 and TRBJ2-2; D unresolved. This CDR3 is built from 13 residues. Trimming shortened V by 7 bases and J by 3 bases, and 9 bases separated the two germline ends. CDR1 is MNHEY, CDR2 SVGAGI, per germline. The CDR3 DNA reads as TGTGCCAGCACCTCGACTGACACCGGGGAGCTGTTTTTT. Translating it yields CASTSTDTGELFF.

The chain couples TRBV9 to TRBJ1-5, with D perhaps matching TRBD1 (6 bases). Germline V gene sequence: CDR1 SGDLS, CDR2 YYNGEE. The ends were cut back, 1 base at V and 6 bases at J, with 14 bases in the middle. The CDR3 is 15 residues long. CDR3 coding DNA: TGTGCCAGCAGCGTAAGTCCAGGGGCGGGTCAGCCCCAGCATTTT. Translating it yields CASSVSPGAGQPQHF.

The rearrangement uses TRBV2 and TRBJ2-3; 8 bases map to TRBD2. This CDR3 spans 13 amino acids. In germline, CDR1 is SNHLY, CDR2 FYNNEI. V trimming: 7 bases; J trimming: 6 bases; junction bases outside the gene matches: 6. The CDR3 DNA sequence: TGTGCCAGCACCCGTAGCGGGGAGGATACGCAGTATTTT. As protein: CASTRSGEDTQYF.

In the case of this clone: This may arise from a read error, as a much more abundant clone is one base away. The V gene is TRBV15, the J gene TRBJ2-7, with TRBD2 identical over 9 bases. Germline CDR1 LNHNV, CDR2 YYDKDF (reference sequence). With 3 bases clipped from V and 0 bases from J, the junction kept 6 bases outside the gene matches. This CDR3 is built from 16 residues. The CDR3 sequence: CATSSGLGLASYEQYF. Here the CDR3 DNA reads TGTGCCACCAGCAGCGGCCTGGGACTAGCCTCCTACGAGCAGTACTTC.

V is TRBV4-2 and J is TRBJ2-3; TRBD2 agrees at 7 bases. This CDR3 contains 17 residues. CDR1 is LGHNA and CDR2 is YNFKEQ in the germline V gene. Trimming removed 5 bases from V and 2 bases from J; junction bases left unmatched: 13. This chain's CDR3 is CASSYSGEALFTDTQYF. The CDR3 nucleotides are TGTGCCAGCAGCTACAGCGGGGAGGCCCTTTTCACAGATACGCAGTATTTT.

The chain is built from TRBV18 and TRBJ2-2; weak D call: TRBD1 (6 bases). The ends were cut back, 0 bases at V and 7 bases at J, with 18 bases in the middle. Germline V gene lookup returns CDR1 KGHSH and CDR2 LQKENI. CDR3 size: 17 residues. CDR3 sequence: CASSPPLGHGIIGELFF. The DNA for the CDR3 is TGTGCCAGCTCACCACCTTTGGGACACGGGATAATCGGGGAGCTGTTTTTT.

This clone was observed once. The rearrangement links TRBV15 to TRBJ2-1; no firm D call. The CDR3 consists of 13 residues. V was clipped by 5 bases and J by 3 bases, with 8 bases between them. The germline gives CDR1 LNHNV, CDR2 YYDKDF (reference sequence). The chain's CDR3 is CATSADDYNEQFF. The DNA for the CDR3 is TGTGCCACCAGCGCGGATGACTACAATGAGCAGTTCTTC.

The V call is TRBV6-6, the J call TRBJ2-2; D perhaps matches TRBD2 (5 bases). The length of the CDR3 is 15 residues. The germline V gene has CDR1 MNHNY and CDR2 SVGAGI (reference sequence). The V gene lost 7 bases and the J gene lost 4 bases, with 16 bases spanning the gap. The chain's CDR3 is CASTSLYDGTGELFF. The CDR3 nucleotides read TGTGCCAGCACTAGCCTGTATGACGGCACCGGGGAGCTGTTTTTT.

On this clone itself: A much larger clone lies one base from this, so it may be a read error. The chain has TRBV9 and TRBJ2-1, with D maybe TRBD2 (6 bases). CDR1 and CDR2 from the germline V gene are SGDLS and YYNGEE. V lost 4 bases to trimming and J lost 7 bases, with 9 bases between them. This CDR3 comprises 12 residues. The CDR3 sequence: CASSHGGNEQFF. The CDR3 region has the DNA TGTGCCAGCAGCCACGGAGGGAATGAGCAGTTCTTC.

This chain uses TRBV10-1 with TRBJ2-7; weak D call: TRBD1 (6 bases). The CDR3 extends over 13 amino acids. Trimming pared 11 bases from V and 5 bases from J, leaving 19 bases between. Germline loops: CDR1 WNHNN, CDR2 SYGVQD (reference sequence). The DNA for the CDR3 is TGCGCCGTGTCCAGGGGTTACGGTGACGAGCAGTACTTC. This gives the protein CAVSRGYGDEQYF.

The CDR3 DNA follows: TGTGCCAGCAGTTTCCGGCTCTCTCTCACAGATACGCAGTATTTT. The encoded protein is CASSFRLSLTDTQYF. The gene calls are TRBV27 and TRBJ2-3, with no clear D. Germline V lookup: CDR1 MNHEY, CDR2 SMNVEV (reference sequence). Deletions cut 3 bases from V and 2 bases from J, with 12 bases between. CDR3 length: 15 amino acids.

The rearrangement joins TRBV5-4 to TRBJ2-7; 12 positions agree with TRBD2. CDR1 is SGHNT, CDR2 YYREEE, per germline (reference sequence). V lost 4 bases, J lost 3 bases, and 8 bases stayed unmatched. This CDR3 contains 16 residues. This CDR3 is CASSGLAGGPVYEQYF. DNA for the CDR3: TGTGCCAGCAGCGGTCTAGCGGGAGGGCCCGTCTACGAGCAGTACTTC. The full variable domain, its missing parts supplied by reference TRBV5-4 and TRBJ2-7, is ETGVTQSPTHLIKTRGQQVTLRCSSQSGHNTVSWYQQALGQGPQFIFQYYREEENGRGNFPPRFSGLQFPNYSSELNVNALELDDSALYLCASSGLAGGPVYEQYFGPGTRLTVT.

This clone was found once. The CDR3 DNA reads as TGTGCCAGTCAGAGAAACATTCAGTACTTC. This gives the protein CASQRNIQYF. This chain links TRBV19 with TRBJ2-4, with D hard to call. V dropped 8 bases and J dropped 6 bases, with 5 bases sitting between them. The CDR3 loop spans 10 amino acids. The germline CDR1 and CDR2 sequences are LNHDA and SQIVND (reference sequence). The full variable domain, its missing parts supplied by reference TRBV19 and TRBJ2-4, is DGGITQSPKYLFRKEGQNVTLSCEQNLNHDAMYWYRQDPGQGLRLIYYSQIVNDFQKGDIAEGYSVSREKKESFPLTVTSAQKNPTAFYLCASQRNIQYFGAGTRLSVL.

The V call is TRBV4-2, the J call TRBJ1-6; 10 nucleotides match TRBD1. The CDR3 consists of 17 residues. V was clipped by 4 bases and J by 7 bases; unmatched bases: 10. Per germline, CDR1 LGHNA and CDR2 YNFKEQ. The CDR3 region has the DNA TGTGCCAGCAGCCCAAGTAGGGGACAGGGGACAAATTCACCCCTCCACTTT. Translating it yields CASSPSRGQGTNSPLHF.

This chain uses TRBV5-6 with TRBJ2-5; the D call may be TRBD1 or TRBD2 (5 bases each). V was trimmed by 3 bases and J by 2 bases, leaving 17 bases between them. CDR1 is SGHDT, CDR2 YYEEEE, per germline. The CDR3 has 16 amino acids. The CDR3 region is CASSSVRDEQQETQYF. DNA of the CDR3: TGTGCCAGCAGCTCGGTCCGGGACGAACAACAAGAGACCCAGTACTTC.

The chain uses TRBV27 and TRBJ2-2; D may be TRBD1 (6 bases). Per the germline V gene, CDR1 is MNHEY and CDR2 is SMNVEV (reference sequence). V dropped 5 bases and J dropped 1 base, with 14 bases sitting between them. The CDR3 extends over 16 amino acids. CDR3 amino acids: CASSPRQVGNTGELFF. The CDR3 DNA is TGTGCCAGCAGTCCCCGACAGGTTGGGAACACCGGGGAGCTGTTTTTT.

The genes are TRBV11-2 and TRBJ1-2; no clear D gene. The length of the CDR3 is 15 residues. Germline values: CDR1 SGHAT, CDR2 FQNNGV. V lost 5 bases and J 2 bases, leaving 15 bases between the germline ends. CDR3 sequence: CASSQQRTANYGYTF. For the CDR3, the DNA is TGTGCCAGCAGCCAGCAACGGACGGCAAACTATGGCTACACCTTC.

The chain employs TRBV7-9 and TRBJ2-7; D is possibly TRBD1 or TRBD2 (6 bases each). Germline values: CDR1 SEHNR, CDR2 FQNEAQ (reference sequence). The germline V and J ends were trimmed by 4 bases and 4 bases, with 14 bases remaining between them. This CDR3 contains 14 residues. This CDR3 is CASSYRGGGYEQYF. The CDR3 nucleotides are TGTGCCAGCAGCTACCGAGGAGGGGGTTACGAGCAGTACTTC. The variable domain in full, completed from reference TRBV7-9 and TRBJ2-7, reads DTGVSQNPRHKITKRGQNVTFRCDPISEHNRLYWYRQTLGQGPEFLTYFQNEAQLEKSRLLSDRFSAERPKGSFSTLEIQRTEQGDSAMYLCASSYRGGGYEQYFGPGTRLTVT.